This TCR beta chain derives from a study of blood T cells in healthy people across ages. About the study: There was about one barcoded beta molecule captured by template switching per two T cells.

Per sample, at least 6 micrograms of total RNA were extracted. This clonotype turned up a few times. It was with a sample-barcoded 5' primer and a J-beta primer mix that a second PCR of about 6 to 11 cycles was run. TCRdb used MiXCR to reprocess the 5' RACE reads, holding one entry per CDR3 protein. The table lists over 950,000 distinct CDR3 sequences, more than 30% of them singletons. The germline V gene has CDR1 SGHVS and CDR2 FNYEAQ. V was cut by 0 bases and J by 7 bases, with 13 bases left in between. The CDR3 spans 15 residues. Specimen: blood. The chain is built from TRBV7-6 and TRBJ2-1; possible D gene TRBD2, 6 bases. This receptor was obtained from a man between 18 and 29 years old in good health. The CDR3 nucleotides are TGTGCCAGCAGCTTAGCGCGAGGGAGGTGGAATGAGCAGTTCTTC. Translated: CASSLARGRWNEQFF.